This T cell receptor (beta chain) comes out of a study of cytomegalovirus exposure and HLA in healthy donors. General observations from the study: Accurate prediction of most subjects' HLA-A and HLA-B alleles from TCR beta sequences was reported. Three CMV-associated chains proved CMV antigen-specific in vitro. Later findings reportedly placed an Asian-associated ancestry cluster below the approximately 670-donor mean for N-insertions.

In regard to this clone: The antigen is unknown.

Trimming pared 0 bases from V and 4 bases from J, leaving 10 bases between. Germline loops: CDR1 SGDLS, CDR2 YYNGEE. The CDR3 consists of 14 residues. Primers included in the PCR were 60 Vbeta and 13 Jbeta primers. Repertoires were generated with immunoSEQ multiplex PCR, while TCRdb's copy carries only in-frame clones and drops some. The data show fewer than 200,000 clones, with about four fifths seen just once and 1.5% held by the top ten. Sequenced: PBMCs. The chain couples TRBV9 to TRBJ2-5; D is perhaps TRBD2 (6 bases). This receptor was taken from a male donor in good health and CMV-seronegative. CDR3 DNA sequence: TGTGCCAGCAGCGTAGCCCGGGGGTCAGAGACCCAGTACTTC. This encodes CASSVARGSETQYF.